Listed below are T cell receptor beta chains from one sample, sequenced in a study of blood T cell repertoires in COVID-19. The assay was immunoSEQ multiplex PCR, and TCRdb's table has in-frame clones only and misses some. The data contain roughly 140,000 clones, more than 70% of them singletons. Source material: peripheral blood. The source is a human donor in a cohort sampled during active COVID-19. Both conserved end residues are part of each CDR3. The D gene is left open where the match is weak. Size is stated for part of the rows, as once, few or many counts, or as a class when the clone is expanded.

j_call clone_size v_call d_call cdr3_aa cdr3_nt
TRBJ2-1 NA TRBV10-3 TRBD1 CAISVGGQGGEQFF TGTGCCATCAGTGTCGGGGGACAGGGCGGGGAGCAGTTCTTC
TRBJ2-3 NA TRBV11-1 NA CASSLGTYSSTDTQYF TGTGCCAGCAGCTTAGGGACTTATTCTAGCACAGATACGCAGTATTTT
TRBJ1-3 NA TRBV18 TRBD1 CASSLNPGTGRFSSGNTIYF TGTGCCAGCTCACTCAATCCCGGGACAGGGCGATTTTCTTCTGGAAACACCATATATTTT
TRBJ1-3 few TRBV7-9 NA CASSFGHSRSGNTIYF TGTGCCAGCAGCTTTGGCCACAGCCGCTCTGGAAACACCATATATTTT
TRBJ1-4 NA TRBV5-6 TRBD1 CASSLAGTGLEKLFF TGTGCCAGCAGCTTGGCCGGGACAGGGTTGGAAAAACTGTTTTTT
TRBJ2-1 NA TRBV2 TRBD2 CASSVTSGVYNEQFF TGTGCCAGCAGCGTGACTAGCGGGGTATACAATGAGCAGTTCTTC
TRBJ1-2 NA TRBV18 NA CASSTSLEISGGYTF TGTGCCAGCTCAACTTCGTTAGAAATCTCTGGTGGCTACACCTTC
TRBJ1-2 NA TRBV11-2 TRBD1 CASSTRAGGNYGYTF TGTGCCAGCAGCACCAGAGCAGGGGGAAACTATGGCTACACCTTC
TRBJ2-1 NA TRBV2 NA CASRVQGNEQFF TGTGCCAGCAGGGTACAGGGAAATGAGCAGTTCTTC
TRBJ2-5 NA TRBV18 TRBD1 CASSPGTVQETQYF TGTGCCAGCTCCCCCGGGACAGTCCAAGAGACCCAGTACTTC
TRBJ2-2 NA TRBV6-1 NA CASSEDNANTGELFF TGTGCCAGCAGTGAGGACAACGCGAACACCGGGGAGCTGTTTTTT
TRBJ2-3 NA TRBV5-1 TRBD2 CASSLRLGLAGTDTQYF TGCGCCAGCAGCTTGAGACTGGGACTAGCGGGGACAGATACGCAGTATTTT
TRBJ1-2 NA TRBV28 NA CASRPDGGPNYGYTF TGTGCCAGCAGGCCGGACGGAGGACCTAACTATGGCTACACCTTC
TRBJ2-3 NA TRBV7-2 TRBD2 CASSVSGSSTDTQYF TGTGCCAGCAGCGTTAGCGGGTCTAGCACAGATACGCAGTATTTT
TRBJ2-2 NA TRBV12-3/TRBV12-4 NA CASAAIQSGELFF TGTGCCTCCGCAGCGATCCAGTCTGGGGAGCTGTTTTTT
TRBJ1-2 few TRBV7-8 NA CASSSRGTNYGYTF TGTGCCAGCAGCTCCAGGGGCACTAACTATGGCTACACCTTC
TRBJ1-1 NA TRBV5-1 NA CASSLGGGGTEAFF TGCGCCAGCAGCTTGGGGGGGGGAGGGACTGAAGCTTTCTTT
TRBJ2-7 NA TRBV9 TRBD2 CASSVGLAGGLYEQYF TGTGCCAGCAGCGTGGGACTAGCGGGGGGGCTCTACGAGCAGTACTTC
TRBJ2-1 NA TRBV12-5 TRBD2 CASGPGTRGLAGGNEQFF TGTGCTAGTGGTCCAGGGACCCGAGGGCTAGCGGGGGGGAATGAGCAGTTCTTC
TRBJ1-1 NA TRBV29-1 NA CSVAKGGGGTEAFF TGCAGCGTTGCCAAAGGCGGGGGCGGCACTGAAGCTTTCTTT
TRBJ2-2 NA TRBV5-6 TRBD2 CASSWERGGFTGELFF TGTGCCAGCAGCTGGGAGCGGGGGGGCTTCACCGGGGAGCTGTTTTTT
TRBJ2-1 NA TRBV27 TRBD2 CASSPLGLDRNEQFF TGTGCCAGCAGTCCCTTGGGACTAGACAGGAATGAGCAGTTCTTC
TRBJ2-3 NA TRBV7-3 NA CASSLGVGRSTDTQYF TGTGCCAGCAGCTTAGGGGTGGGGCGAAGCACAGATACGCAGTATTTT
TRBJ1-2 NA TRBV27 TRBD1 CASGPRGLGYTF TGTGCCAGCGGCCCCAGGGGGCTCGGCTACACCTTC
TRBJ2-5 NA TRBV5-1 TRBD1 CASSLGQGRETQYF TGCGCCAGCAGCTTGGGACAGGGACGAGAGACCCAGTACTTC
TRBJ2-1 NA TRBV5-1 TRBD2 CASSIAGGKNEQFF TGCGCCAGCAGTATAGCGGGGGGTAAAAATGAGCAGTTCTTC
TRBJ2-5 NA TRBV30 NA CAFDPPGETQYF TGTGCCTTCGACCCTCCGGGAGAGACCCAGTACTTC
TRBJ1-4 NA TRBV3-1/TRBV3-2 NA CASSQDLTANEKLFF TGTGCCAGCAGCCAAGATTTAACGGCTAATGAAAAACTGTTTTTT
TRBJ1-1 NA TRBV20-1 NA CSASQADTEAFF TGCAGTGCTAGTCAGGCCGACACTGAAGCTTTCTTT
TRBJ2-5 NA TRBV9 TRBD2 CASSPGGYETQYF TGTGCCAGCAGCCCGGGAGGTTACGAGACCCAGTACTTC
TRBJ2-5 once TRBV7-2 NA CASSLGLEGGTQYF TGTGCCAGCAGCTTAGGACTAGAAGGAGGGACCCAGTACTTC
TRBJ1-5 few TRBV27 NA CASSLTRGNQPQHF TGTGCCAGCAGTTTGACGAGGGGCAATCAGCCCCAGCATTTT
TRBJ2-3 NA TRBV11-3 TRBD2 CASSWGLAGATDTQYF TGTGCCAGCAGCTGGGGACTAGCGGGGGCCACAGATACGCAGTATTTT
TRBJ2-3 NA TRBV7-8 NA CASDDRLRGTDTQYF TGTGCCAGCGACGACAGGCTGCGGGGCACAGATACGCAGTATTTT
TRBJ1-4 NA TRBV7-9 NA CASSLSRTNEKLFF TGTGCCAGCAGCTTGAGTAGAACTAATGAAAAACTGTTTTTT
TRBJ1-2 NA TRBV18 TRBD1 CASSPGQGLFYGYTF TGTGCCAGCTCACCGGGACAGGGGCTCTTTTATGGCTACACCTTC
TRBJ2-7 once TRBV10-3 NA CAISESTSSYEQYF TGTGCCATCAGTGAGTCTACTAGCAGCTACGAGCAGTACTTC
TRBJ1-1 NA TRBV9 NA CASSVIPTNTEAFF TGTGCCAGCAGCGTGATTCCTACGAACACTGAAGCTTTCTTT
TRBJ2-1 NA TRBV7-3 TRBD1 CASSPTGVVGNEQFF TGTGCCAGCAGCCCGACAGGGGTAGTTGGGAATGAGCAGTTCTTC
TRBJ1-6 once TRBV19 NA CASLVTGDALSPLHF TGTGCCAGTTTAGTCACAGGAGATGCTCTTTCACCCCTCCACTTT
TRBJ2-6 NA TRBV27 NA CASSGHLSGANVLTF TGTGCCAGCAGTGGACACCTCTCTGGGGCCAACGTCCTGACTTTC
TRBJ2-5 once TRBV9 NA CASSAGPRLELETQYF TGTGCCAGCAGCGCGGGGCCGAGACTAGAACTAGAGACCCAGTACTTC
TRBJ1-2 few TRBV2 NA CASSERAGTNYGYTF TGTGCCAGCAGTGAAAGGGCAGGGACTAACTATGGCTACACCTTC
TRBJ2-1 NA TRBV19 NA CASSMFGDSYNEQFF TGTGCCAGTAGTATGTTCGGGGACTCCTACAATGAGCAGTTCTTC
TRBJ1-2 NA TRBV5-1 NA CASSLEPTGNYGYTF TGCGCCAGCAGCTTGGAACCGACAGGAAACTATGGCTACACCTTC
TRBJ1-1 NA TRBV9 NA CASSAGGNTEAFF TGTGCCAGCAGTGCAGGTGGGAACACTGAAGCTTTCTTT
TRBJ2-1 once TRBV9 NA CASSLPRGGYNEQFF TGTGCCAGCAGCCTCCCTAGGGGGGGCTACAATGAGCAGTTCTTC
TRBJ2-1 NA TRBV6-6 TRBD1 CASSGDRGTLYNEQFF TGTGCCAGCAGTGGCGACAGGGGTACTCTCTACAATGAGCAGTTCTTC
TRBJ2-1 NA TRBV27 TRBD2 CASSLTSGGAEQFF TGTGCCAGCAGTTTAACTAGCGGGGGGGCCGAGCAGTTCTTC
TRBJ2-4 NA TRBV10-3 TRBD1 CAISETGQGGGNIQYF TGTGCCATCAGTGAGACGGGACAGGGAGGAGGAAACATTCAGTACTTC
TRBJ1-5 NA TRBV2 TRBD1 CASRGTGGSNQPQHF TGTGCCAGCAGGGGGACAGGGGGGAGCAATCAGCCCCAGCATTTT